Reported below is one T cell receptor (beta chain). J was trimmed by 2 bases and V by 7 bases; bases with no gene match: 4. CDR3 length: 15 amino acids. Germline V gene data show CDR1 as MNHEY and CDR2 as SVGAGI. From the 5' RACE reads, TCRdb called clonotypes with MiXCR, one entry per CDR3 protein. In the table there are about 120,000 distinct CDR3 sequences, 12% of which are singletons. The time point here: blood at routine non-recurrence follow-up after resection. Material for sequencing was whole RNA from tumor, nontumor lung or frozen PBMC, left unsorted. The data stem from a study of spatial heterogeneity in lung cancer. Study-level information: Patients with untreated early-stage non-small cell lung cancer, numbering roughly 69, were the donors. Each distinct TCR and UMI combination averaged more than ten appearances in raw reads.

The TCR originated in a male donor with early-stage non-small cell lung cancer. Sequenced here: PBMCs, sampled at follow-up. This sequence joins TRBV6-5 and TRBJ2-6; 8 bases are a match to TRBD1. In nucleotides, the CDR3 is TGTGCCAGCACCCAACAGGGGGCTGGGGCCAACGTCCTGACTTTC. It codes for CASTQQGAGANVLTF.